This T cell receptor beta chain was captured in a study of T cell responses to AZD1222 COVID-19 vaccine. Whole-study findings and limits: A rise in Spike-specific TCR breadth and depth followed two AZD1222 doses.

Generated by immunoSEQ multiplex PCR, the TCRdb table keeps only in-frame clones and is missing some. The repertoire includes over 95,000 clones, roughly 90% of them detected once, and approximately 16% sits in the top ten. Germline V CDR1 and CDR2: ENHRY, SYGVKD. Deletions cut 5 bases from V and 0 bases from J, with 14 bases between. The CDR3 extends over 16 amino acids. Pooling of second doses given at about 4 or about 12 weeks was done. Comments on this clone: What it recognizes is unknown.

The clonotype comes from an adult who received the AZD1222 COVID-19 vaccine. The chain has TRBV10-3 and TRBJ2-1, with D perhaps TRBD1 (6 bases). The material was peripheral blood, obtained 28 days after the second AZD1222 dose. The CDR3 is CAISRDKTPSYNEQFF. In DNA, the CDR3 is TGTGCCATCAGTCGGGACAAGACCCCCTCCTACAATGAGCAGTTCTTC.